This T cell receptor beta chain was observed in a study of response to subunit inactivated influenza vaccine. Whole-study results and caveats: The authors offered the suggestion that each seasonal influenza vaccination recruits few new T cells.

With regard to this clonotype: Its target is not known.

TCRdb re-analysed the RT-PCR reads in MiXCR, keeping a single row per CDR3 protein. The data contain 500,000 to 750,000 distinct CDR3 sequences, around 13% of them seen just once; the ten biggest clones take up 11%. Germline CDR1 reads SGHRS; CDR2 reads YFSETQ. This CDR3 spans 17 amino acids. The J segment lost 7 bases and the V segment lost 0 bases, leaving 8 bases of the junction unmatched. The sample here was PBMCs from blood, taken 11 to 12 days after vaccination. The chain is built from TRBV5-1 and TRBJ2-1; 12 nucleotides match TRBD2. The source is a man aged 45 to 65 who received an inactivated influenza vaccine. CDR3 bases: TGCGCCAGCAGCTTGGACTTACTAGCGGGAGGCAGGAATGAGCAGTTCTTC. It is translated as CASSLDLLAGGRNEQFF. The entire variable domain, with the rest obtained from reference TRBV5-1 and TRBJ2-1, is as follows: KAGVTQTPRYLIKTRGQQVTLSCSPISGHRSVSWYQQTPGQGLQFLFEYFSETQRNKGNFPGRFSGRQFSNSRSEMNVSTLELGDSALYLCASSLDLLAGGRNEQFFGPGTRLTVL.